The clone carrying this TCR beta chain was found a few times. Its cognate antigen is unknown. One entry per CDR3 protein results from TCRdb running MiXCR on the reads. The top ten clones hold over 20% of a sample with 150,000 to 200,000 distinct CDR3 sequences, 13% to 15% of them seen once. This entry belongs to a study of T cell repertoires in cytomegalovirus infection. Study-wide background: Indications came from public TCR beta signatures; they pointed to CMV infection and to a matching HLA type.

Study results and caveats: Predominance within the ex vivo response was attributable to HLA-C-restricted CMV-specific TCR beta clonotypes. Individuals carrying CMV plus the relevant HLA were identified by cumulative frequency of public TCR beta families.

The V gene end was trimmed by 2 bases and the J gene end by 8 bases; junction bases not matched to a gene: 5. In germline, CDR1 is SGHKS, CDR2 YYEKEE (reference sequence). The CDR3 is 15 residues long. The sequencing sample was made of PBMCs. The chain couples TRBV5-5 to TRBJ1-4, with 11 nucleotides matching TRBD1. The receptor comes from a human donor in good health (CMV status not recorded). Some clones in this sample may be carry-over from other donors' samples. CDR3 protein: CASSFPGQGEEKLFF. The CDR3 nucleotides read TGTGCCAGCAGCTTTCCGGGACAGGGGGAAGAAAAACTGTTTTTT.